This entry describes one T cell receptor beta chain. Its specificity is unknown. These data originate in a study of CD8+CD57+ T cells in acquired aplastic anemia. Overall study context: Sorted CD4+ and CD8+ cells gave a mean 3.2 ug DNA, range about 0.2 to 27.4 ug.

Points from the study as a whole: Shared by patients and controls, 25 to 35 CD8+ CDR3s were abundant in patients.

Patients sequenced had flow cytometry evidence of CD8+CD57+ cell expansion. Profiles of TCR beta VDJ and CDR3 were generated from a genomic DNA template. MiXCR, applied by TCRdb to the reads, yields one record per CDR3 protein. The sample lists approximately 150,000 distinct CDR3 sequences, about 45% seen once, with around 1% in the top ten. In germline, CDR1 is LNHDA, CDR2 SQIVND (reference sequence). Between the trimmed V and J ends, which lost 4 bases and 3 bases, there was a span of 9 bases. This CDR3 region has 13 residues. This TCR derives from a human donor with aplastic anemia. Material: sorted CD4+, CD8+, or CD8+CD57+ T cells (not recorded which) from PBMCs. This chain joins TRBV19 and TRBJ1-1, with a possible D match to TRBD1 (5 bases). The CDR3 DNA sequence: TGTGCCAGTAGTAAGACAGTTTACACTGAAGCTTTCTTT. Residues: CASSKTVYTEAFF.